These T cell receptor beta chains were read from a single sample in a study of Graves' ophthalmopathy and Graves' hyperthyroidism. TCRdb reprocessed the multiplex PCR reads via MiXCR and lists one record per CDR3 protein. The sample holds fewer than 650,000 distinct CDR3 sequences, 20% to 25% seen once. Sequencing was done on a sample of peripheral blood. The source of these receptors is a young woman with stable Graves' hyperthyroidism. Some clones in this sample may be carry-over from other donors' samples. The CDR3 runs from the conserved cysteine through the conserved F or W. D genes are given only for firm matches. Some rows mark clone size as missing; the rest say once, few, many or name a class of expanded clone.

D | size | J | V | DNA | CDR3
- | - | TRBJ2-5 | TRBV19 | TGTGCCAGTAGTATCCCGGGGACCCAAGAGACCCAGTACTTC | CASSIPGTQETQYF
- | many | TRBJ1-1 | TRBV6-5 | TGTGCCAGCGACGGGGGCACTGAAGCTTTCTTT | CASDGGTEAFF
TRBD1 | many | TRBJ1-2 | TRBV19 | TGTGCCAGTACCCCAAGGCGGCAGGGGGCTTATGGCTACACCTTC | CASTPRRQGAYGYTF
TRBD1 | many | TRBJ2-7 | TRBV6-2/TRBV6-3 | TGTGCCAGCAGTCAACCGGGACAGGGTCGCTCCTACGAGCAGTACTTC | CASSQPGQGRSYEQYF
- | many | TRBJ2-5 | TRBV4-1 | TGCGCCAGCAGCCAAGGCCCGGGGGGCGTGGAGACCCAGTACTTC | CASSQGPGGVETQYF
- | - | TRBJ2-2 | TRBV20-1 | TGCAGTGCTAGAGATACCCGGGACCCCGCGAACACCGGGGAGCTGTTTTTT | CSARDTRDPANTGELFF
- | - | TRBJ1-6 | TRBV6-1 | TGTGCCAGCAGAGTATACAACCGGGCCCTCCACTTT | CASRVYNRALHF
- | many | TRBJ1-5 | TRBV2 | TGTGCCAGAGGTTCTTATAGCAATCAGCCCCAGCATTTT | CARGSYSNQPQHF
- | - | TRBJ1-1 | TRBV20-1 | TGCAGTGCTAGAGGTCCTAAGGTAGCCGTTCCCCACATGAACACTGAAGCTTTCTTT | CSARGPKVAVPHMNTEAFF
- | many | TRBJ2-5 | TRBV6-1 | TGTGCCAGCAGTAGGGGCCTCGAAGAGACCCAGTACTTC | CASSRGLEETQYF
TRBD1 | few | TRBJ2-7 | TRBV2 | TGTGCCAGCAGTGAATACAGATCTTACCGGGACAGGGTGTACGAGCAGTACTTC | CASSEYRSYRDRVYEQYF
- | many | TRBJ1-2 | TRBV28 | TGTGCCAGCAGGAGGAGGCACTATGGCTACACCTTC | CASRRRHYGYTF
TRBD1 | many | TRBJ2-5 | TRBV29-1 | TGCAGCGTAGCTAGACAGGGGGCAGGGGAGACCCAGTACTTC | CSVARQGAGETQYF
TRBD1 | - | TRBJ1-5 | TRBV24-1 | TGTGCCACCAGTGACTTTGACAGGGAGTCCCTCAATCAGCCCCAGCATTTT | CATSDFDRESLNQPQHF
- | - | TRBJ1-2 | TRBV19 | TGTGCCAGTAGTGGTTTCGCGAGAGGAACGGGGGGCTACACCTTC | CASSGFARGTGGYTF
- | many | TRBJ1-1 | TRBV6-5 | TGTGCCAGCAGTTACGGGGGGACGAACACTGAAGCTTTCTTT | CASSYGGTNTEAFF
- | many | TRBJ2-7 | TRBV7-2 | TGTGCCAGCAGCGCCAGGGGGGCATACGAGCAGTACTTC | CASSARGAYEQYF
- | many | TRBJ1-1 | TRBV3-1 | TGTGCCAGCAGCCGGAGGGTAATGAACACTGAAGCTTTCTTT | CASSRRVMNTEAFF
- | many | TRBJ2-7 | TRBV20-1 | TGCAGTGCCCTAGGGGACGGCGCTTCCTACGAGCAGTACTTC | CSALGDGASYEQYF
- | many | TRBJ2-7 | TRBV5-1 | TGCGCCAGCAGCTTGTACGGGACCGAGCAGTACTTC | CASSLYGTEQYF
TRBD1 | many | TRBJ1-2 | TRBV11-2 | TGTGCCAGCGGCGGGACAGGGTTTGCCAAGGTCTATGGCTACACCTTC | CASGGTGFAKVYGYTF
- | many | TRBJ1-3 | TRBV11-2 | TGTGCCAGCAGTACGGACAGCAGAAACACCATATATTTT | CASSTDSRNTIYF
TRBD1 | many | TRBJ1-1 | TRBV19 | TGTGCCAGTAGTCTGCGGGACAGGGGGCGAACTGAAGCTTTCTTT | CASSLRDRGRTEAFF
- | few | TRBJ2-5 | TRBV6-1 | TGTGCCAGCAGCCCCGTCAGGGGAGTAGAGACCCAGTACTTC | CASSPVRGVETQYF
- | many | TRBJ2-5 | TRBV20-1 | TGCAGTGCTAGAGATCTGGAGACCCAGTACTTC | CSARDLETQYF
- | many | TRBJ2-7 | TRBV6-5 | TGTGCCAGCAGTTACAGGGGAAGCTACGAGCAGTACTTC | CASSYRGSYEQYF
- | - | TRBJ2-5 | TRBV12-3/TRBV12-4 | TGTGCCAGCAGCGGCCGGGACTGGAGGGAGACCCAGTACTTC | CASSGRDWRETQYF
TRBD1 | - | TRBJ1-6 | TRBV9 | TGTGCCAGCAGCGCGGGACAGGGAGGTTCACCCCTCCACTTT | CASSAGQGGSPLHF
- | many | TRBJ2-7 | TRBV7-2 | TGTGCCAGCAGGGTTAGCGGACTCTCCTACGAGCAGTACTTC | CASRVSGLSYEQYF
TRBD1 | few | TRBJ1-1 | TRBV6-5 | TGTGCCAGCAGTTACGGGCCAGGGGGCCCCCACACTGAAGCTTTCTTT | CASSYGPGGPHTEAFF
- | many | TRBJ1-1 | TRBV28 | TGTGCCAGCAGGGGCGGACGCATGAACACTGAAGCTTTCTTT | CASRGGRMNTEAFF
- | many | TRBJ1-1 | TRBV11-2 | TGTGCCAGCAGGACGACCCAAATGAACACTGAAGCTTTCTTT | CASRTTQMNTEAFF
- | - | TRBJ2-7 | TRBV7-2 | TGTGCCAGCACCAGATCGGAGGGGGGTAGAAACGAGCAGTACTTC | CASTRSEGGRNEQYF
TRBD1 | many | TRBJ1-1 | TRBV7-2 | TGTGCCAGCAGCTCCGACAGGGGGAGGCTTGAAGCTTTCTTT | CASSSDRGRLEAFF
TRBD1 | - | TRBJ2-7 | TRBV6-2/TRBV6-3 | TGTGCCAGCAGTACCCGACAATATCACCCGGGACAGCTATCCTACGAGCAGTACTTC | CASSTRQYHPGQLSYEQYF
TRBD1 | many | TRBJ2-7 | TRBV20-1 | TGCAGTCCAGTCAGTGGACAGGGGGCCTACGAGCAGTACTTC | CSPVSGQGAYEQYF
- | - | TRBJ2-7 | TRBV5-1 | TGCGCCAGCGGAACTGACAGAGCCTACGAGCAGTACTTC | CASGTDRAYEQYF